Listed below are T cell receptor beta chains from one sample, sequenced in a study of Graves' ophthalmopathy and Graves' hyperthyroidism. TCRdb called the multiplex PCR reads again in MiXCR, with one record for every CDR3 protein. In the table there are about 240,000 distinct CDR3 sequences, about 46% of which are singletons. Sequencing was performed on peripheral blood. These receptors all come from an adult man with Graves' ophthalmopathy. Both conserved end residues are part of each CDR3. The order of the fields is V gene, J gene, clone size, D gene, CDR3 protein, CDR3 DNA. The D gene is left open where the match is weak. Only some rows state a clone size, as once, few, many or a class for expanded clones.

TRBV6-9	TRBJ2-2	few	NA	CASSYSNGVELFF	TGTGCCAGCAGTTACTCGAATGGCGTGGAGCTGTTTTTT
TRBV20-1	TRBJ1-5	NA	NA	CSAHTPGGNQPQHF	TGCAGTGCTCACACCCCGGGAGGCAATCAGCCCCAGCATTTT
TRBV10-3	TRBJ2-5	few	TRBD1	CAISEHDRGRGDYYQETQYF	TGTGCCATCAGTGAGCATGACAGGGGGCGAGGCGATTACTACCAAGAGACCCAGTACTTC
TRBV19	TRBJ2-1	few	NA	CASSVFGGVGEQFF	TGTGCCAGTAGTGTTTTTGGCGGCGTGGGTGAGCAGTTCTTC
TRBV29-1	TRBJ2-2	NA	NA	CSVVWPNTGELFF	TGCAGCGTTGTCTGGCCGAACACCGGGGAGCTGTTTTTT
TRBV9	TRBJ1-1	NA	TRBD1	CASSEALGDRGKYTEAFF	TGTGCCAGCAGTGAAGCTCTAGGGGACAGGGGGAAATACACTGAAGCTTTCTTT
TRBV9	TRBJ2-7	NA	TRBD2	CASSQVGLEPNYEQYF	TGTGCCAGCAGCCAAGTCGGACTAGAACCAAACTACGAGCAGTACTTC
TRBV7-6	TRBJ1-4	few	NA	CASSPGSTNEKLFF	TGTGCCAGCAGCCCAGGGTCAACTAATGAAAAACTGTTTTTT
TRBV4-1	TRBJ1-1	NA	NA	CASSQGEEKAFF	TGCGCCAGCAGCCAAGGAGAGGAAAAAGCTTTCTTT
TRBV12-3/TRBV12-4	TRBJ1-1	NA	TRBD1	CASSFRTGNTEAFF	TGTGCCAGCAGTTTTCGGACAGGGAACACTGAAGCTTTCTTT
TRBV12-3/TRBV12-4	TRBJ2-7	NA	NA	CASSGTGVEQYF	TGTGCCAGCAGTGGCACGGGGGTCGAGCAGTACTTC
TRBV6-5	TRBJ1-1	NA	TRBD1	CASSGQGLGNTEAFF	TGTGCCAGCAGTGGACAGGGGCTAGGGAACACTGAAGCTTTCTTT
TRBV7-2	TRBJ1-3	few	NA	CASSLAKDSGNTIYF	TGTGCCAGCAGCTTAGCGAAGGACTCTGGAAACACCATATATTTT
TRBV7-2	TRBJ1-1	NA	TRBD1	CASSQRQGMNTEAFF	TGTGCCAGCAGCCAAAGACAGGGTATGAACACTGAAGCTTTCTTT
TRBV15	TRBJ1-2	many	NA	CATSRDTQSNYGYTF	TGTGCCACCAGCAGAGATACGCAGTCTAACTATGGCTACACCTTC
TRBV12-3/TRBV12-4	TRBJ2-5	few	NA	CASSQALGGGAGETQYF	TGTGCCAGCAGCCAAGCCTTGGGGGGGGGGGCTGGGGAGACCCAGTACTTC
TRBV12-3/TRBV12-4	TRBJ2-7	few	NA	CASSLARAYEQYF	TGTGCCAGCAGTTTGGCCAGGGCGTACGAGCAGTACTTC
TRBV5-5	TRBJ2-7	few	NA	CASSLASRAGEQYF	TGCGCCAGCAGCTTGGCCAGCAGGGCGGGGGAGCAGTACTTC
TRBV2	TRBJ1-4	NA	NA	CARMSDSPTNEKLFF	TGTGCCAGGATGTCGGACAGTCCAACTAATGAAAAACTGTTTTTT
TRBV7-9	TRBJ1-4	few	NA	CASSPRQYSNEKLFF	TGTGCCAGCAGCCCGCGACAGTATTCAAATGAAAAACTGTTTTTT